Below are 6 T cell receptor beta chains sequenced from a single sample in a study of blood T cell repertoires in COVID-19. Using immunoSEQ multiplex PCR, the repertoire was profiled, and TCRdb retains in-frame clones only, with some absent. The sample shows 250,000 to 300,000 clones, 65% to 90% of them seen only once. The sequenced sample consisted of peripheral blood. These receptors all come from a man aged 30-40 years with active or convalescent COVID-19.

The chain employs TRBV5-4 and TRBJ2-5; TRBD1 matches at 8 bases. The CDR3 runs to 14 residues. Germline assignment: CDR1 SGHNT and CDR2 YYREEE (reference sequence). V shed 1 base and J 2 bases; nucleotides not matched to a gene: 1. CDR3 coding DNA: TGTGCCAGCAGCTTGAGGACAGGGCAAGAGACCCAGTACTTC. Its protein is CASSLRTGQETQYF. The full variable domain, with the rest looked up from reference TRBV5-4 and TRBJ2-5, is ETGVTQSPTHLIKTRGQQVTLRCSSQSGHNTVSWYQQALGQGPQFIFQYYREEENGRGNFPPRFSGLQFPNYSSELNVNALELDDSALYLCASSLRTGQETQYFGPGTRLLVL.

The rearrangement uses TRBV4-1 and TRBJ1-2, with D unresolved. There are 14 residues in the CDR3. Trimming shortened V by 0 bases and J by 7 bases, and 12 bases separated the two germline ends. From germline, CDR1 is MGHRA and CDR2 YSYEKL. CDR3 sequence: CASSQDLAPGGYTF. CDR3 DNA: TGCGCCAGCAGCCAAGATCTTGCTCCGGGTGGCTACACCTTC.

The chain combines TRBV3-1 (or the pseudogene TRBV3-2) with TRBJ1-6; no reliable D call. Germline CDR1 LGHDT, CDR2 YNNKEL (reference sequence). V dropped 4 bases and J dropped 9 bases, with 19 bases sitting between them. The CDR3 covers 16 residues. The CDR3 region is CASSLGRGGFGSPLHF. The CDR3 nucleotides read TGTGCCAGCAGCCTTGGACGTGGAGGCTTCGGTTCACCCCTCCACTTT.

The chain is built from TRBV19 and TRBJ2-5; D is unresolved. The ends were cut back, 9 bases at V and 2 bases at J, with 13 bases in the middle. Germline assignment: CDR1 LNHDA and CDR2 SQIVND (reference sequence). The CDR3 loop spans 13 amino acids. The CDR3 sequence: CARYHPRQETQYF. CDR3 coding DNA: TGTGCCAGATATCATCCGCGACAAGAGACCCAGTACTTC.

J is TRBJ2-3 and V is TRBV5-1; 7 positions match TRBD1. Germline assignment: CDR1 SGHRS and CDR2 YFSETQ. V lost 2 bases, J lost 2 bases, and 5 bases stayed unmatched. The CDR3 consists of 15 residues. The CDR3: CASSLEDRNTDTQYF. DNA of the CDR3: TGCGCCAGCAGCTTAGAGGACAGGAACACAGATACGCAGTATTTT.

The chain links TRBV12-3 or TRBV12-4 to TRBJ2-7; perhaps TRBD2 as D (5 bases). The CDR3 length is 12 residues. V dropped 6 bases and J dropped 0 bases, with 6 bases sitting between them. CDR3 nucleotides: TGTGCCAGCAGCCTAGCCTCCTACGAGCAGTACTTC. Amino acids: CASSLASYEQYF.